One and the same sample provided the 12 T cell receptor beta chains below, sequenced in a study of cytomegalovirus exposure and HLA in healthy donors. Primers for the PCR totalled 60 Vbeta and 13 Jbeta. The protocol was immunoSEQ multiplex PCR, while the TCRdb copy is restricted to in-frame clones and leaves out a portion. The table includes some 240,000 clones, around four fifths detected once. Sequenced sample: PBMCs. These receptors were obtained from a male donor in good health and CMV-seronegative.

The V and J genes are TRBV19 and TRBJ1-2; the D is unclear. This CDR3 contains 14 residues. V was pared by 7 bases and J by 3 bases, with 15 bases between. CDR1 and CDR2 (germline): LNHDA, SQIVND (reference sequence). The CDR3 loop is CASTSSGPYYGYTF. In nucleotides, the CDR3 is TGTGCCAGTACCTCGTCAGGCCCATACTATGGCTACACCTTC.

Turning to this clone: Distinct nucleotide sequences in the sample also encode this CDR3. This chain links TRBV5-1 with TRBJ2-5, with D uncertain. V was trimmed by 0 bases and J by 2 bases, leaving 8 bases between them. This CDR3 has 14 residues. Germline assignment: CDR1 SGHRS and CDR2 YFSETQ. CDR3 DNA sequence: TGCGCCAGCAGCTTGGAAGCGTCTCAAGAGACCCAGTACTTC. Translated, it gives CASSLEASQETQYF.

CDR3 amino acids: CSGEDDGYGYTF. The CDR3 DNA follows: TGCAGCGGGGAGGACGACGGCTATGGCTACACCTTC. V gene TRBV29-1 combines with J gene TRBJ1-2; D is unresolved. Germline V gives CDR1 SQVTM, CDR2 ANQGSEA. The ends were cut back, 7 bases at V and 4 bases at J, with 13 bases in the middle. This CDR3 is built from 12 residues.

The J gene is TRBJ2-7, the V gene TRBV5-4; possibly TRBD2 for D (7 bases). Germline CDR1 is SGHNT and CDR2 is YYREEE (reference sequence). V lost 4 bases and J lost 6, with 23 bases in between. The CDR3 contains 16 residues. CDR3 in amino acids: CASSPVGASGEVEQYF. As DNA, the CDR3 is TGTGCCAGCAGCCCGGTGGGGGCTAGCGGAGAGGTCGAGCAGTACTTC. The full variable domain, in which reference TRBV5-4 and TRBJ2-7 provide the parts outside the CDR3, is ETGVTQSPTHLIKTRGQQVTLRCSSQSGHNTVSWYQQALGQGPQFIFQYYREEENGRGNFPPRFSGLQFPNYSSELNVNALELDDSALYLCASSPVGASGEVEQYFGPGTRLTVT.

This clone has a handful of counts. Here the CDR3 reads CASSLLTSGTGDTQYF. The CDR3 DNA reads TGTGCCAGCAGCCTGTTGACTAGCGGGACGGGGGATACGCAGTATTTT. The rearrangement joins TRBV5-4 to TRBJ2-3; 11 bases are shared with TRBD2. CDR1 and CDR2 from the germline V gene are SGHNT and YYREEE (reference sequence). The length of the CDR3 is 16 residues. V shed 4 bases, J shed 6 bases, and the junction held 10 bases outside the gene matches.

The genes are TRBV19 and TRBJ1-4; D is possibly TRBD1 (6 bases). The CDR3 totals 14 residues. The germline gives CDR1 LNHDA, CDR2 SQIVND (reference sequence). V dropped 7 bases and J dropped 0 bases, with 9 bases sitting between them. CDR3 in DNA: TGTGCCAGTACCGACAGGCCAACTAATGAAAAACTGTTTTTT. Translation: CASTDRPTNEKLFF.

The chain recombines TRBV7-6 with TRBJ2-7; maybe TRBD1 (6 bases). The CDR3 is made up of 13 amino acids. V dropped 5 bases and J dropped 5 bases, with 13 bases sitting between them. Germline CDR1 is SGHVS and CDR2 is FNYEAQ. CDR3 sequence (DNA): TGTGCCAGCAGCCCTACGACAGGAGACGAGCAGTACTTC. Protein product: CASSPTTGDEQYF.

Concerning this clone itself: Sequence at one end of the junction differs from germline and may be a read error. The J gene is TRBJ2-7, the V gene TRBV7-7; 7 positions agree with TRBD2. The germline gives CDR1 SSHAT, CDR2 FNYEAQ (reference sequence). The CDR3 is 14 residues long. In DNA, the CDR3 is TGTGCTAGCAGCTTAAGGCGGGAGTATTCCGAGCAGTACTTC. Its protein is CASSLRREYSEQYF.

The chain combines TRBV2 with TRBJ2-2; maybe TRBD2 (5 bases). Germline CDR1 is SNHLY and CDR2 is FYNNEI. V gave up 3 bases and J gave up 5 bases, with 7 bases separating them. CDR3 size: 13 residues. As DNA, the CDR3 is TGTGCCAGCAGTGAGTCGGGAACCGGGGAGCTGTTTTTT. Translating gives CASSESGTGELFF.

The chain has TRBV23-1 and TRBJ2-7; TRBD1 matches at 9 bases. TRBV23-1 falls under the ORF class, with uncertain function. With V trimmed by 4 bases and J by 4 bases, 2 bases remained unmatched. This CDR3 has 13 residues. CDR3 loop: CASSRDRVYEQYF. CDR3 DNA sequence: TGCGCCAGCAGTCGGGACAGGGTTTACGAGCAGTACTTC.

The chain uses TRBV7-3 and TRBJ2-2; D is uncertain. There are 13 residues in the CDR3. V was shortened by 2 bases and J by 6 bases, with 7 bases between the two germline ends. Germline lookup yields CDR1 SGHTA and CDR2 FQGTGA. The CDR3 DNA sequence: TGTGCCAGCAGCTTAGGAGCCCCCGGGGAGCTGTTTTTT. Its protein product is CASSLGAPGELFF.

This sequence joins TRBV5-7 and TRBJ1-2, with D maybe TRBD1 (5 bases). TRBV5-7 is an ORF; its function is uncertain. Trimming took off 1 base at V and 8 bases at J, with 15 bases between the two ends. CDR3 length: 14 residues. CDR3 coding DNA: TGTGCCAGCAGCTTGAGGCAGGGTATGTGCGGCTACACCTTC. Residues: CASSLRQGMCGYTF.